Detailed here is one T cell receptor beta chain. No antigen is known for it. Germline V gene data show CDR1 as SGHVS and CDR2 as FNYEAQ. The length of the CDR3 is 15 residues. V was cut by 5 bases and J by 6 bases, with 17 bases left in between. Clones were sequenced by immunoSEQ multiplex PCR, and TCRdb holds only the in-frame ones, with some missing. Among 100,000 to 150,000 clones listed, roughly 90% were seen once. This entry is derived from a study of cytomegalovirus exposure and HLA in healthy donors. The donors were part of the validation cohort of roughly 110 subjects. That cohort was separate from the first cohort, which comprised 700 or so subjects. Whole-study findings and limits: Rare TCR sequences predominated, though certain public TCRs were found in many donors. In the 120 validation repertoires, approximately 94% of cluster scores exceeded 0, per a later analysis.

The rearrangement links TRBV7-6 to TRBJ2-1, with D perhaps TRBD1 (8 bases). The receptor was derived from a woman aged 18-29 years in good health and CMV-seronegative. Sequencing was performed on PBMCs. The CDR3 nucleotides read TGTGCCAGCAGCCGAGACAGGGGAGGGGGCAATGAGCAGTTCTTC. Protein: CASSRDRGGGNEQFF.